One sample yielded the 20 T cell receptor beta chains listed below, sequenced in a study of patients and donors after allogeneic stem cell transplantation. TCRdb reanalysed the RT-PCR reads using MiXCR and keeps one entry per CDR3 protein. Here the sample spans some 92,000 distinct CDR3 sequences, 45% to 50% being singletons. Sequenced sample: blood, either unsorted or a sorted T cell fraction (not recorded which). These receptors came from a human donor who was either an allogeneic HSCT recipient or a stem cell or donor lymphocyte infusion donor (not recorded which). It is not recorded whose cells these are; they may come from a transplant donor.

The chain couples TRBV29-1 to TRBJ2-5, with 8 bases that match TRBD2. Trimming removed 4 bases from V and 5 bases from J; junction bases left unmatched: 9. CDR3 length: 14 amino acids. CDR1 SQVTM and CDR2 ANQGSEA come from the germline V gene. CDR3 coding DNA: TGCAGCGTTGTCGGAGCGGGAGAACGGGAGACCCAGTACTTC. Translated, it gives CSVVGAGERETQYF.

The J gene is TRBJ1-1, the V gene TRBV3-1, with TRBD1 as a possible D gene (5 bases). This CDR3 has 13 amino acids. V dropped 3 bases and J dropped 5 bases, with 10 bases sitting between them. In germline, CDR1 is LGHDT, CDR2 YNNKEL (reference sequence). The CDR3 loop is CASSHGGRTEAFF. CDR3 nucleotides: TGTGCCAGCAGCCATGGGGGTCGTACTGAAGCTTTCTTT.

This clonotype was recorded only once. The chain recombines TRBV4-2 with TRBJ2-3; TRBD2 agrees at 11 bases. Germline V CDR1 and CDR2: LGHNA, YNFKEQ. This CDR3 has 16 residues. V lost 3 bases, J lost 3 bases, and 5 bases stayed unmatched. The CDR3 loop reads CASSHVAGGPTDTQYF. Here the CDR3 DNA reads TGTGCCAGCAGCCACGTAGCGGGAGGGCCTACAGATACGCAGTATTTT.

In this sample, this clonotype turned up once. This chain uses TRBV12-3 or TRBV12-4 with TRBJ2-3; tentative D call: TRBD1 (6 bases). This CDR3 has 19 amino acids. Trimming took off 2 bases at V and 0 bases at J, with 21 bases between the two ends. The CDR3 bases are TGTGCCAGCAGTTTATCTTACAGGACAGACCCAAAAAGCACAGATACGCAGTATTTT. Encoded protein: CASSLSYRTDPKSTDTQYF.

This clonotype was found a few times. The gene calls are TRBV7-9 and TRBJ1-1; a possible D gene is TRBD1 (5 bases). The ends were cut back, 3 bases at V and 6 bases at J, with 14 bases in the middle. The CDR3 length is 14 residues. Germline V gene sequence: CDR1 SEHNR, CDR2 FQNEAQ (reference sequence). The CDR3 sequence: CASSFEGLKPEAFF. CDR3 nucleotide sequence: TGTGCCAGCAGCTTTGAGGGGTTAAAGCCTGAAGCTTTCTTT.

In its sample, this clonotype was seen a few times. The chain joins TRBV27 to TRBJ1-1, with D hard to call. The V and J ends lost 7 bases and 1 base respectively, with 10 bases between them. Germline V gene lookup returns CDR1 MNHEY and CDR2 SMNVEV (reference sequence). The CDR3 contains 13 residues. In DNA form, the CDR3 reads TGTGCCAGCATGAAACAGTCGAACACTGAAGCTTTCTTT. Encoded protein: CASMKQSNTEAFF.

V usage is TRBV20-1 and J usage is TRBJ1-6, with D possibly being TRBD1 (6 bases). The CDR3 is made up of 15 amino acids. V lost 0 bases and J lost 7, with 13 bases in between. Germline CDR1 and CDR2: DFQATT and SNEGSKA (reference sequence). CDR3 amino acids: CSARDRTVLNSPLHF. The CDR3 DNA sequence: TGCAGTGCTAGAGACCGGACAGTTTTAAATTCACCCCTCCACTTT.

This sequence joins TRBV9 and TRBJ1-3; D possibly corresponds to TRBD1 (5 bases). Trimming shortened V by 3 bases and J by 0 bases, and 19 bases separated the two germline ends. This CDR3 comprises 18 residues. CDR1 SGDLS and CDR2 YYNGEE come from the germline V gene. The CDR3 bases are TGTGCCAGCAGCGGGGGGGACTTTCCGACACGCTCTGGAAACACCATATATTTT. As protein: CASSGGDFPTRSGNTIYF. Full variable domain (outside the CDR3, taken from reference TRBV9 and TRBJ1-3): DSGVTQTPKHLITATGQRVTLRCSPRSGDLSVYWYQQSLDQGLQFLIQYYNGEERAKGNILERFSAQQFPDLHSELNLSSLELGDSALYFCASSGGDFPTRSGNTIYFGEGSWLTVV.

This rearrangement joins TRBV7-2 to TRBJ1-1; no reliable D call. Germline V CDR1 and CDR2: SGHTA, FQGNSA. The CDR3 runs to 13 residues. V dropped 5 bases and J dropped 6 bases, with 13 bases sitting between them. Written as DNA, the CDR3 is TGTGCCAGCAGCCTAGATGTTCGAGCTGAAGCTTTCTTT. It is translated as CASSLDVRAEAFF.

This clonotype has only a few counts. The rearrangement joins TRBV6-6 to TRBJ1-5, with a tentative D call TRBD1 (5 bases). Germline CDR1 reads MNHNY; CDR2 reads SVGAGI (reference sequence). Deletions cut 6 bases from V and 2 bases from J, with 11 bases between. CDR3 length: 14 residues. Written as DNA, the CDR3 is TGTGCCAGCAGATTGGGAGGGGGCAATCAGCCCCAGCATTTT. Its translation is CASRLGGGNQPQHF.

The CDR3 region is CASSSHNQPQHF. Here the CDR3 DNA reads TGTGCCAGCAGTTCCCACAATCAGCCCCAGCATTTT. The rearrangement uses TRBV27 and TRBJ1-5; D remains unclear. Deletions cut 4 bases from V and 3 bases from J, with 4 bases between. Germline V gene lookup returns CDR1 MNHEY and CDR2 SMNVEV (reference sequence). CDR3 length: 12 residues.

The chain recombines TRBV3-1 with TRBJ1-2, with D unclear. Trimming took off 0 bases at V and 4 bases at J, with 12 bases between the two ends. Germline V gene sequence: CDR1 LGHDT, CDR2 YNNKEL (reference sequence). The CDR3 runs 15 residues. The DNA of the CDR3 is TGTGCCAGCAGCCAAGATCTACGGAGAGTCTATGGCTACACCTTC. It yields the protein CASSQDLRRVYGYTF. The whole variable domain, filled in from reference TRBV3-1 and TRBJ1-2, reads DTAVSQTPKYLVTQMGNDKSIKCEQNLGHDTMYWYKQDSKKFLKIMFSYNNKELIINETVPNRFSPKSPDKAHLNLHINSLELGDSAVYFCASSQDLRRVYGYTFGSGTRLTVV.

With respect to this clonotype: An end of the junction differs from the germline gene, which may be a read error. The rearrangement joins TRBV7-8 to TRBJ1-2; perhaps TRBD1 as D (5 bases). In germline, CDR1 is SGHVS, CDR2 FQNEAQ. This CDR3 has 17 amino acids. The CDR3 spells CASSLVLMVQGRYGYTF. CDR3 in DNA: TGTGCCAGCAGCTTAGTGCTGATGGTGCAGGGACGGTATGGCTATACCTTC.

The V and J genes are TRBV11-2 and TRBJ1-2, with a possible D match to TRBD1 (5 bases). The CDR3 covers 15 residues. V was cut by 4 bases and J by 8 bases, with 20 bases left in between. CDR1 is SGHAT and CDR2 is FQNNGV in the germline V gene. CDR3 sequence reads: CASSSLRGRLGGYTF. The CDR3, as DNA: TGTGCCAGCAGCTCCCTCCGGGGACGGTTGGGCGGCTACACCTTC.

The rearrangement joins TRBV5-1 to TRBJ2-6, with TRBD2 matching 9 bases. Trimming removed 6 bases from V and 2 bases from J; junction bases left unmatched: 9. The germline gives CDR1 SGHRS, CDR2 YFSETQ. This CDR3 is built from 17 residues. The CDR3 DNA reads TGCGCCAGCACTCGAGGGACTAGCTATCCTGGGGCCAACGTCCTGACTTTC. Residues: CASTRGTSYPGANVLTF. Full variable domain (rest looked up from reference TRBV5-1 and TRBJ2-6): KAGVTQTPRYLIKTRGQQVTLSCSPISGHRSVSWYQQTPGQGLQFLFEYFSETQRNKGNFPGRFSGRQFSNSRSEMNVSTLELGDSALYLCASTRGTSYPGANVLTFGAGSRLTVL.

The rearrangement uses TRBV27 and TRBJ1-6, with D unresolved. CDR1 and CDR2 (germline): MNHEY, SMNVEV (reference sequence). The CDR3 is made up of 12 amino acids. The ends were cut back, 4 bases at V and 10 bases at J, with 8 bases in the middle. The CDR3 sequence is CASSSVSSPLHF. As DNA, the CDR3 is TGTGCCAGCAGTTCGGTTAGCTCACCCCTCCACTTT.

V is TRBV21-1 and J is TRBJ1-1. TRBV21-1 is tagged as a pseudogene. CDR3 length: 11 amino acids. CDR3 DNA: TGTGCCAGCAGCAATTGGGGAGAAGCTTTCTTT. Translating gives CASSNWGEAFF.

This clonotype was detected a few times. This chain links TRBV21-1 with TRBJ1-5; TRBD1, the table's D call, was not compared with the DNA. TRBV21-1 is labeled a pseudogene. This CDR3 is 17 amino acids long. The CDR3 DNA reads TGTGCCAGCAGCAAAGACGGTATAGGACAGAGCAATCAGCCCCAGCATTTT. Amino acids: CASSKDGIGQSNQPQHF.

In this sample, this clonotype turned up a few times. The chain employs TRBV6-2 or TRBV6-3 and TRBJ1-5; D not certain. This CDR3 spans 13 amino acids. Per germline, CDR1 MNHEY and CDR2 SVGEGT. Deletions cut 5 bases from V and 1 base from J, with 6 bases between. CDR3 in DNA: TGTGCCAGCAGTGCGGGGAGCAATCAGCCCCAGCATTTT. This sequence encodes CASSAGSNQPQHF.

The chain couples TRBV10-3 to TRBJ1-1; D is perhaps TRBD1 (5 bases). The CDR3 loop spans 15 amino acids. Germline V gene sequence: CDR1 ENHRY, CDR2 SYGVKD. Trimming pared 6 bases from V and 1 base from J, leaving 15 bases between. CDR3 in amino acids: CAISEMGDPNTEAFF. CDR3 DNA: TGTGCCATCAGCGAGATGGGGGATCCGAACACTGAAGCTTTCTTT.